A single sample is the source of the 19 T cell receptor beta chains below, sequenced in a study of blood T cell repertoires in COVID-19. Profiled with immunoSEQ multiplex PCR; TCRdb holds only in-frame clones, not every one. Counted here are 150,000 or so clones, 80% to 90% occurring once; the ten biggest clones make up 13%. The sequencing input was peripheral blood. These TCRs come from a man aged 18 to 30 with COVID-19, enrolled during active disease.

The rearrangement uses TRBV28 and TRBJ2-5; D not certain. The CDR3 runs 14 residues. Germline CDR1 MDHEN, CDR2 SYDVKM. The V gene lost 7 bases and the J gene lost 2 bases, with 14 bases spanning the gap. CDR3 loop: CASTPRAGQETQYF. The CDR3 DNA is TGTGCCAGCACCCCCCGCGCCGGGCAAGAGACCCAGTACTTC.

The chain is built from TRBV19 and TRBJ2-1, with TRBD1 identical over 7 bases. V lost 6 bases and J lost 2; bases outside the gene matches: 4. The CDR3 spans 14 residues. In germline, CDR1 is LNHDA, CDR2 SQIVND (reference sequence). The CDR3 nucleotides read TGTGCCAGTAGCCCGGGACAGCCCTACAATGAGCAGTTCTTC. Amino acid sequence: CASSPGQPYNEQFF. Together with reference TRBV19 and TRBJ2-1, the CDR3 gives the full variable domain: DGGITQSPKYLFRKEGQNVTLSCEQNLNHDAMYWYRQDPGQGLRLIYYSQIVNDFQKGDIAEGYSVSREKKESFPLTVTSAQKNPTAFYLCASSPGQPYNEQFFGPGTRLTVL.

The chain employs TRBV5-4 and TRBJ2-5; 11 bases align to TRBD2. With 5 bases clipped from V and 4 bases from J, the junction kept 1 base outside the gene matches. Germline assignment: CDR1 SGHNT and CDR2 YYREEE (reference sequence). This CDR3 is built from 13 residues. The CDR3 DNA reads as TGTGCCAGCAGGGGGACTAGCGGAGAGACCCAGTACTTC. Translation: CASRGTSGETQYF.

The CDR3 nucleotides are TGTGCCAGTAGTATAAGGAGGGACTCCCGCAGTCATCAGCCCCAGCATTTT. Translated, it gives CASSIRRDSRSHQPQHF. The genes are TRBV19 and TRBJ1-5, with TRBD1 as a possible D gene (5 bases). The CDR3 is 17 residues long. Per germline, CDR1 LNHDA and CDR2 SQIVND (reference sequence). The V gene lost 2 bases and the J gene lost 5 bases, with 19 bases spanning the gap.

The chain combines TRBV29-1 with TRBJ2-1; maybe TRBD2 (6 bases). The CDR3 has 14 residues. V was pared by 6 bases and J by 0 bases, with 12 bases between. Germline V lookup: CDR1 SQVTM, CDR2 ANQGSEA. CDR3 sequence (DNA): TGCAGCGTGCCCGGGAGCCGCTCCTACAATGAGCAGTTCTTC. Translating it yields CSVPGSRSYNEQFF.

The rearrangement joins TRBV4-1 to TRBJ1-1, with 7 bases lining up with TRBD1. With V trimmed by 4 bases and J by 1 base, 3 bases remained unmatched. The length of the CDR3 is 14 residues. CDR1 is MGHRA, CDR2 YSYEKL, per germline. The CDR3 region is CASSPRTGNTEAFF. The CDR3 DNA reads as TGCGCCAGCAGCCCACGGACAGGGAACACTGAAGCTTTCTTT.

This sequence joins TRBV4-3 and TRBJ2-3; D is perhaps TRBD1 (6 bases). Germline loops: CDR1 LGHNA, CDR2 YSLEER. Trimming stripped 0 bases from V and 4 bases from J, with 14 bases between. The CDR3 consists of 16 residues. Here the CDR3 reads CASSQDTGYDADTQYF. The CDR3 region has the DNA TGCGCCAGCAGCCAAGACACAGGGTATGACGCAGATACGCAGTATTTT.

The chain recombines TRBV7-6 with TRBJ2-1, with D possibly TRBD2 on 5 matching bases. V lost 2 bases to trimming and J lost 0 bases, with 8 bases between them. Per germline, CDR1 SGHVS and CDR2 FNYEAQ. The CDR3 totals 15 residues. CDR3 nucleotides: TGTGCCAGCAGCTTAACGGGGAGCTCCTACAATGAGCAGTTCTTC. This sequence encodes CASSLTGSSYNEQFF.

The gene calls are TRBV9 and TRBJ2-1; 9 bases line up with TRBD1. With V trimmed by 3 bases and J by 0 bases, 4 bases remained unmatched. This CDR3 region has 16 residues. Per germline, CDR1 SGDLS and CDR2 YYNGEE. The CDR3 region is CASSGQGERSYNEQFF. The CDR3 DNA reads as TGTGCCAGCAGCGGACAGGGGGAGCGCTCCTACAATGAGCAGTTCTTC. Using reference TRBV9 and TRBJ2-1 for the parts outside the CDR3, the full variable domain is DSGVTQTPKHLITATGQRVTLRCSPRSGDLSVYWYQQSLDQGLQFLIQYYNGEERAKGNILERFSAQQFPDLHSELNLSSLELGDSALYFCASSGQGERSYNEQFFGPGTRLTVL.

This clone was observed once. The rearrangement joins TRBV3-1 (or the pseudogene TRBV3-2) to TRBJ1-2; TRBD1 agrees at 9 bases. The CDR3 spans 15 residues. Germline V gene lookup returns CDR1 LGHDT and CDR2 YNNKEL (reference sequence). Germline trimming cut 2 bases from V and 3 bases from J; bases unmatched to any gene: 4. The CDR3 here is CASSQPTGGDYGYTF. CDR3 nucleotides: TGTGCCAGCAGCCAACCTACAGGGGGCGACTATGGCTACACCTTC.

The chain has TRBV13 and TRBJ2-2; 8 bases fit TRBD1. V gave up 0 bases and J gave up 7 bases; unmatched junction bases: 4. Germline CDR1 PRHDT, CDR2 FYEKMQ (reference sequence). CDR3 length equals 15 residues. The CDR3 coding sequence is TGTGCCAGCAGCTTAGGCGCAGGGGGCGACGGGGAGCTGTTTTTT. Its translation: CASSLGAGGDGELFF. The variable domain in full, with the rest retrieved from reference TRBV13 and TRBJ2-2, is AAGVIQSPRHLIKEKRETATLKCYPIPRHDTVYWYQQGPGQDPQFLISFYEKMQSDKGSIPDRFSAQQFSDYHSELNMSSLELGDSALYFCASSLGAGGDGELFFGEGSRLTVL.

The V call is TRBV15, the J call TRBJ2-2; possible D gene TRBD2, 6 bases. V was pared by 5 bases and J by 7 bases, with 23 bases between. The CDR3 runs to 17 residues. From germline, CDR1 is LNHNV and CDR2 YYDKDF (reference sequence). CDR3 nucleotides: TGTGCCACCAGCCCCCGTGTTCGGGGGATCGATCACGGGGAGCTGTTTTTT. As protein: CATSPRVRGIDHGELFF. The full variable domain, with the rest looked up from reference TRBV15 and TRBJ2-2, is DAMVIQNPRYQVTQFGKPVTLSCSQTLNHNVMYWYQQKSSQAPKLLFHYYDKDFNNEADTPDNFQSRRPNTSFCFLDIRSPGLGDTAMYLCATSPRVRGIDHGELFFGEGSRLTVL.

The genes are TRBV27 and TRBJ2-3, with 10 nucleotides matching TRBD2. Germline-derived CDR1 and CDR2 are MNHEY and SMNVEV (reference sequence). The CDR3 sequence is 15 residues long. V shed 2 bases, J shed 6 bases, and the junction held 5 bases outside the gene matches. CDR3: CASSLGLAGVDTQYF. The CDR3 bases are TGTGCCAGCAGTTTAGGGCTAGCGGGAGTGGATACGCAGTATTTT.

The V and J genes are TRBV3-1 (or the pseudogene TRBV3-2) and TRBJ2-7, with a possible D match to TRBD2 (6 bases). This CDR3 is built from 14 residues. Germline V gives CDR1 LGHDT, CDR2 YNNKEL (reference sequence). V lost 6 bases, J lost 5 bases, and 17 bases lay in between. The CDR3 nucleotides are TGTGCCAGCAGTCGACTGGACTATCGCCACGAGCAGTACTTC. Translation: CASSRLDYRHEQYF.

The V gene is TRBV6-5, the J gene TRBJ1-2; tentative D call: TRBD1 (6 bases). The CDR3 is 14 amino acids. The ends were cut back, 4 bases at V and 5 bases at J, with 14 bases in the middle. Germline assignment: CDR1 MNHEY and CDR2 SVGAGI. The CDR3 spells CASSSQGNGYGYTF. In DNA, the CDR3 is TGTGCCAGCAGTTCGCAGGGGAATGGTTATGGCTACACCTTC.

The gene calls are TRBV30 and TRBJ2-2; TRBD2 might be the D (6 bases). The CDR3 extends over 16 amino acids. The germline V gene has CDR1 GTSNPN and CDR2 SVGIG (reference sequence). V lost 0 bases to trimming and J lost 5 bases, with 16 bases between them. The CDR3 is CAWSVLRDSPTGELFF. CDR3 sequence (DNA): TGTGCCTGGAGTGTACTCCGGGACTCCCCTACCGGGGAGCTGTTTTTT. The variable domain in full, completed from reference TRBV30 and TRBJ2-2, reads SQTIHQWPATLVQPVGSPLSLECTVEGTSNPNLYWYRQAAGRGLQLLFYSVGIGQISSEVPQNLSASRPQDRQFILSSKKLLLSDSGFYLCAWSVLRDSPTGELFFGEGSRLTVL.

J is TRBJ1-2 and V is TRBV11-2; no reliable D call. Germline V gene sequence: CDR1 SGHAT, CDR2 FQNNGV. Trimming took 5 bases from V and 8 from J, leaving 15 bases between them. The CDR3 runs to 13 residues. CDR3 loop: CASSLTSGWGYTF. In DNA form, the CDR3 reads TGTGCCAGCAGCCTAACCTCGGGGTGGGGCTACACCTTC.

This chain links TRBV13 with TRBJ2-3, with 15 bases aligning to TRBD2. V was clipped by 4 bases and J by 0 bases; unmatched bases: 14. CDR3 length: 21 amino acids. Per the germline V gene, CDR1 is PRHDT and CDR2 is FYEKMQ (reference sequence). CDR3 region: CASSSVMRGLAGGSSTDTQYF. CDR3 nucleotides: TGTGCCAGCAGCTCGGTTATGAGGGGACTAGCGGGAGGTTCTAGCACAGATACGCAGTATTTT.

This clone was seen only once. The chain recombines TRBV27 with TRBJ2-3, with a tentative D call TRBD2 (5 bases). This CDR3 has 16 amino acids. Germline assignment: CDR1 MNHEY and CDR2 SMNVEV (reference sequence). Trimming took 5 bases from V and 2 from J, leaving 17 bases between them. The CDR3 protein is CASSPRSRGTTDTQYF. CDR3 in DNA: TGTGCCAGCAGTCCCCGTAGCCGGGGAACCACAGATACGCAGTATTTT.